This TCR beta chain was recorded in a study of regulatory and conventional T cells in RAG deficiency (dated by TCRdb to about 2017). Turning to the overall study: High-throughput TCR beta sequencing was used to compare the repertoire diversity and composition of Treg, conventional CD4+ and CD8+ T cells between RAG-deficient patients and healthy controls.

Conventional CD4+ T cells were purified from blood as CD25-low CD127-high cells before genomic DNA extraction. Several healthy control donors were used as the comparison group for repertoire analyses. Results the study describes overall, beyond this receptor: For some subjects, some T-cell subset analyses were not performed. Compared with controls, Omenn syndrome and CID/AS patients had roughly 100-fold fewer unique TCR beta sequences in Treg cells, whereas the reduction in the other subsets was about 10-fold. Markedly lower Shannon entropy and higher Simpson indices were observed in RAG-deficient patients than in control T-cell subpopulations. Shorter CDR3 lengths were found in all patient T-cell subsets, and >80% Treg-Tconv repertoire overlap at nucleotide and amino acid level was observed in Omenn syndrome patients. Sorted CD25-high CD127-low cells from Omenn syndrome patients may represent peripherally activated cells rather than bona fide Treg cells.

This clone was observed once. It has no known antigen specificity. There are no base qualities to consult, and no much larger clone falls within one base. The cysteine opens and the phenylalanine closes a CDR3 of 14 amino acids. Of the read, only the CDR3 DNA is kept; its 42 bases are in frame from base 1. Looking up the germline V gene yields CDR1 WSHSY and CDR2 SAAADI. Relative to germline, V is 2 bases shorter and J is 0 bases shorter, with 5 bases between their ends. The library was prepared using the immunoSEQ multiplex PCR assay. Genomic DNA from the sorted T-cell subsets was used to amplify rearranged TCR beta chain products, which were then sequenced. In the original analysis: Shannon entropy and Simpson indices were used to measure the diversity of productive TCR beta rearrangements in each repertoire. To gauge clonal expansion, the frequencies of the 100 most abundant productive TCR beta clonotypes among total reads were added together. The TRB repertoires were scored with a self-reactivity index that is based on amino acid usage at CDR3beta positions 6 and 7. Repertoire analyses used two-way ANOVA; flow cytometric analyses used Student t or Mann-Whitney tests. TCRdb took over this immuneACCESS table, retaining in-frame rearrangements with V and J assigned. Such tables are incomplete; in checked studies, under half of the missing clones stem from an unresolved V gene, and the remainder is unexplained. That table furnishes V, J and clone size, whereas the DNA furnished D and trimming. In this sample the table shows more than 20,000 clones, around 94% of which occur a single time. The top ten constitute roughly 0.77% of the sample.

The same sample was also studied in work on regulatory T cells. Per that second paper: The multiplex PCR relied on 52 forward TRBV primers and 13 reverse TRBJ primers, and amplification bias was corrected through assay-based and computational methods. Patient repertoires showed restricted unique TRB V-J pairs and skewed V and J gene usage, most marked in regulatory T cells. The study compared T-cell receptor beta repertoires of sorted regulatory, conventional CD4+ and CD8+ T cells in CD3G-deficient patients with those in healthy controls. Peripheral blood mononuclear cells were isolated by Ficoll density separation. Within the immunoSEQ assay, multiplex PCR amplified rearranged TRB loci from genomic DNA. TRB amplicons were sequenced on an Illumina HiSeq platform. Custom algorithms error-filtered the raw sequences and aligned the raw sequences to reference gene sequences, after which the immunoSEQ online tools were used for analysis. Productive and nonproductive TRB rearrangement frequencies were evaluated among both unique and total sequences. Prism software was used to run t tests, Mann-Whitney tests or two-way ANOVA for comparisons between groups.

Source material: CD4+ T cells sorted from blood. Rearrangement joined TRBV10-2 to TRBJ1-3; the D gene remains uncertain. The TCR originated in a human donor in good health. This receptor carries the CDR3 CASSENYSGNTIYF. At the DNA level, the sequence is TGCGCCAGCAGTGAGAATTACTCTGGAAACACCATATATTTT.